These T cell receptor beta chains were read from a single sample in a study of cytomegalovirus exposure and HLA in healthy donors. Sequencing was performed with immunoSEQ multiplex PCR; in TCRdb, only in-frame clones are kept and a portion is missing. Here the sample spans 160,000 or so clones, nearly 80% being singletons. Sequencing was performed on PBMCs. The receptors stem from a man aged 40-49 years in good health and CMV-seropositive. The CDR3 runs from the conserved cysteine through the conserved F or W. Each record gives: CDR3 DNA, CDR3 protein, clone size, J gene, V gene, D gene. D genes are given only for firm matches. Clone sizes are given selectively: once, few, many, or a class where the clone is expanded.

CDR3 DNA: TGTGCCACCAGCAGACTCGCCTACCGGGACCTCCCCCGGGGGAACACAGATACGCAGTATTTT
CDR3 protein: CATSRLAYRDLPRGNTDTQYF
clone size: .
J gene: TRBJ2-3
V gene: TRBV15
D gene: .

CDR3 DNA: TGTGCCAGCAGCGCAACAGGGGGCTATACTGAAGCTTTCTTT
CDR3 protein: CASSATGGYTEAFF
clone size: .
J gene: TRBJ1-1
V gene: TRBV9
D gene: TRBD1

CDR3 DNA: TGTGCCAGCAGCCGGACAGGGTCGGGTGGCTACACCTTC
CDR3 protein: CASSRTGSGGYTF
clone size: .
J gene: TRBJ1-2
V gene: TRBV5-4
D gene: TRBD1

CDR3 DNA: TGTGCCAGTAGTGCTGGGGCCGAAGAGACCCAGTACTTC
CDR3 protein: CASSAGAEETQYF
clone size: .
J gene: TRBJ2-5
V gene: TRBV19
D gene: .

CDR3 DNA: TGCACCAGCAGCCAAGATCGCCCGTGGACTAGCCCTACCTACAATGAGCAGTTCTTC
CDR3 protein: CTSSQDRPWTSPTYNEQFF
clone size: once
J gene: TRBJ2-1
V gene: TRBV1
D gene: .

CDR3 DNA: TGCGCCAGCAGCCCGGGGGGGTCAGAGACCCAGTACTTC
CDR3 protein: CASSPGGSETQYF
clone size: .
J gene: TRBJ2-5
V gene: TRBV5-1
D gene: TRBD2

CDR3 DNA: TGTGCCAGCAGCTTAGGGATGGGGACAGGGGACACCGGGGAGCTGTTTTTT
CDR3 protein: CASSLGMGTGDTGELFF
clone size: few
J gene: TRBJ2-2
V gene: TRBV11-2
D gene: TRBD1

CDR3 DNA: TGTGCCAGTATCCGAAGTACAGTTCCTTTCGGAAACACCATATATTTT
CDR3 protein: CASIRSTVPFGNTIYF
clone size: .
J gene: TRBJ1-3
V gene: TRBV19
D gene: .

CDR3 DNA: TGTGCCAGCGGGGGCCAAGTCGGCAATGAGCAGTTCTTC
CDR3 protein: CASGGQVGNEQFF
clone size: .
J gene: TRBJ2-1
V gene: TRBV9
D gene: .

CDR3 DNA: TGTGCCAGCAGCTTAGTGCTTAGCAGCTACGAGCAGTACTTC
CDR3 protein: CASSLVLSSYEQYF
clone size: .
J gene: TRBJ2-7
V gene: TRBV7-2
D gene: .

CDR3 DNA: TGTGCCAGCAGCTTGTTCACATTGAACACTGAAGCTTTCTTT
CDR3 protein: CASSLFTLNTEAFF
clone size: .
J gene: TRBJ1-1
V gene: TRBV5-6
D gene: .

CDR3 DNA: TGCGCCAGGGGGACAACGGGACTACTTCTCGAGCAGTACTTC
CDR3 protein: CARGTTGLLLEQYF
clone size: .
J gene: TRBJ2-7
V gene: TRBV10-1
D gene: .

CDR3 DNA: TGCGCCAGCAGCTTGGCGACTAGGACTCCCGAGCAGTACTTC
CDR3 protein: CASSLATRTPEQYF
clone size: .
J gene: TRBJ2-7
V gene: TRBV5-1
D gene: .

CDR3 DNA: TGCGCCAGCAGTGAGAGCAGGGGGACCGGGGGCACTGAAGCTTTCTTT
CDR3 protein: CASSESRGTGGTEAFF
clone size: .
J gene: TRBJ1-1
V gene: TRBV10-1
D gene: TRBD1

CDR3 DNA: TGTGCCAGCAGTTCCTCCCGGGGGTGGAGCACAGATACGCAGTATTTT
CDR3 protein: CASSSSRGWSTDTQYF
clone size: .
J gene: TRBJ2-3
V gene: TRBV6-5
D gene: .

CDR3 DNA: TGTGCCAGCAGTCACCAGACAGGGGGAAACATTCAGTACTTC
CDR3 protein: CASSHQTGGNIQYF
clone size: .
J gene: TRBJ2-4
V gene: TRBV28
D gene: TRBD1

CDR3 DNA: TGTGCCACCAGCAATTGGGACTTCGGTGAAAAACTGTTTTTT
CDR3 protein: CATSNWDFGEKLFF
clone size: .
J gene: TRBJ1-4
V gene: TRBV15
D gene: .

CDR3 DNA: TGTGCCAGCAGCTTGGGGCAGGCGAGGGCCGGGGAGCTGTTTTTT
CDR3 protein: CASSLGQARAGELFF
clone size: .
J gene: TRBJ2-2
V gene: TRBV5-8
D gene: .

CDR3 DNA: TGTGCCAGCAGTTTAAGGGGGGGATCCTATGGCTACACCTTC
CDR3 protein: CASSLRGGSYGYTF
clone size: .
J gene: TRBJ1-2
V gene: TRBV27
D gene: .

CDR3 DNA: TGTGCCATCAGTGAACCTAGCGGGACAACAGATACGCAGTATTTT
CDR3 protein: CAISEPSGTTDTQYF
clone size: .
J gene: TRBJ2-3
V gene: TRBV10-3
D gene: TRBD2

CDR3 DNA: TGTGCCAGCAGTCTGGACAGAAACACTGAAGCTTTCTTT
CDR3 protein: CASSLDRNTEAFF
clone size: .
J gene: TRBJ1-1
V gene: TRBV6-5
D gene: .

CDR3 DNA: TGTGCCAGCAGCGCGGGGACGGTCTACGAGCAGTACTTC
CDR3 protein: CASSAGTVYEQYF
clone size: .
J gene: TRBJ2-7
V gene: TRBV7-6
D gene: .

CDR3 DNA: TGCGCCAGCAGTGATTCTGCGAATCCCTACGAGCAGTACTTC
CDR3 protein: CASSDSANPYEQYF
clone size: few
J gene: TRBJ2-7
V gene: TRBV10-1
D gene: .

CDR3 DNA: TGCAGTGCTACAGGGAACACTGAAGCTTTCTTT
CDR3 protein: CSATGNTEAFF
clone size: .
J gene: TRBJ1-1
V gene: TRBV20-1
D gene: .

CDR3 DNA: TGTGCCAGCAGGGCCGGGACAGGGCCGTTCTTC
CDR3 protein: CASRAGTGPFF
clone size: .
J gene: TRBJ2-1
V gene: TRBV5-5
D gene: TRBD1

CDR3 DNA: TGTGCCAGCAGTTACAGGGAAGGCTACACCTTC
CDR3 protein: CASSYREGYTF
clone size: .
J gene: TRBJ1-2
V gene: TRBV28
D gene: .

CDR3 DNA: TGTGCCACCCTGACAGACACCTACGAGCAGTACTTC
CDR3 protein: CATLTDTYEQYF
clone size: .
J gene: TRBJ2-7
V gene: TRBV6-1
D gene: .

CDR3 DNA: TGCGCCAGCAGAGCAGGGGGACAGGGTGTCACTGAAGCTTTCTTT
CDR3 protein: CASRAGGQGVTEAFF
clone size: .
J gene: TRBJ1-1
V gene: TRBV5-1
D gene: TRBD1

CDR3 DNA: TGTGCCAGTAGTATAGGAAACCACTTTAGCGGGAGTGGGAACACCGGGGAGCTGTTTTTT
CDR3 protein: CASSIGNHFSGSGNTGELFF
clone size: .
J gene: TRBJ2-2
V gene: TRBV19
D gene: TRBD2

CDR3 DNA: TGTGCCAGCAGTCTGACAGGTTCCGAGCAGTACTTC
CDR3 protein: CASSLTGSEQYF
clone size: .
J gene: TRBJ2-7
V gene: TRBV2
D gene: .

CDR3 DNA: TGTGCCAGCAGCCCCGGTGGGCTAGCCCTACATACGCAGTATTTT
CDR3 protein: CASSPGGLALHTQYF
clone size: .
J gene: TRBJ2-3
V gene: TRBV11-3
D gene: .

CDR3 DNA: TGCGCCAGCAGTGAGTCAGGGAGGGAAAAACTGTTTTTT
CDR3 protein: CASSESGREKLFF
clone size: once
J gene: TRBJ1-4
V gene: TRBV10-2
D gene: .

CDR3 DNA: TGTGCCAGCAGTGTCCGGGCCTACGAGCAGTACTTC
CDR3 protein: CASSVRAYEQYF
clone size: .
J gene: TRBJ2-7
V gene: TRBV28
D gene: .

CDR3 DNA: TGCGCCAGCAGCCCGCCGACAGGGCTCTATGGCTACACCTTC
CDR3 protein: CASSPPTGLYGYTF
clone size: few
J gene: TRBJ1-2
V gene: TRBV5-1
D gene: TRBD1

CDR3 DNA: TGTGCCAGCAGCCTCACGAATAGTTTGGCTGAAGCTTTCTTT
CDR3 protein: CASSLTNSLAEAFF
clone size: .
J gene: TRBJ1-1
V gene: TRBV7-9
D gene: .

CDR3 DNA: TGTGCCAGCAGCACTTACAGAGCCCCTAGCACAGATACGCAGTATTTT
CDR3 protein: CASSTYRAPSTDTQYF
clone size: .
J gene: TRBJ2-3
V gene: TRBV7-9
D gene: .

CDR3 DNA: TGCGCCAGGGAACGTAAACAGGCGCCCTACGAGCAGTACTTC
CDR3 protein: CARERKQAPYEQYF
clone size: once
J gene: TRBJ2-7
V gene: TRBV23-1
D gene: .

CDR3 DNA: TGTGCCAGCTCGCTACCTGGGGCCAACGGCCTGACTTTC
CDR3 protein: CASSLPGANGLTF
clone size: .
J gene: TRBJ2-6
V gene: TRBV18
D gene: .

CDR3 DNA: TGTGCCAGCAGCAAGACAGGGGACCATGGCTACACCTTC
CDR3 protein: CASSKTGDHGYTF
clone size: .
J gene: TRBJ1-2
V gene: TRBV5-4
D gene: TRBD1